This TCR beta chain was obtained from a study of blood T cell repertoires in COVID-19. Overall study: COVID-19 samples collected from the United States, Italy and Spain covered acute and convalescent phases.

Germline loops: CDR1 MDHEN, CDR2 SYDVKM. There are 16 residues in the CDR3. J gave up 0 bases and V 2 bases, and 7 bases lay outside the gene matches. Generated by immunoSEQ multiplex PCR, the TCRdb table keeps only in-frame clones and is missing some. The table lists roughly 110,000 clones, 71% of them singletons. This sequence originates from a human donor with acute or convalescent COVID-19. The donor label of this sample is uncertain. The sequenced sample consisted of peripheral blood. The rearrangement uses TRBV28 and TRBJ2-7, with 7 positions matching TRBD1. For the CDR3, the DNA is TGTGCCAGCAGTTTAATTTGGACAGGCAGCTCCTACGAGCAGTACTTC. This gives the protein CASSLIWTGSSYEQYF.